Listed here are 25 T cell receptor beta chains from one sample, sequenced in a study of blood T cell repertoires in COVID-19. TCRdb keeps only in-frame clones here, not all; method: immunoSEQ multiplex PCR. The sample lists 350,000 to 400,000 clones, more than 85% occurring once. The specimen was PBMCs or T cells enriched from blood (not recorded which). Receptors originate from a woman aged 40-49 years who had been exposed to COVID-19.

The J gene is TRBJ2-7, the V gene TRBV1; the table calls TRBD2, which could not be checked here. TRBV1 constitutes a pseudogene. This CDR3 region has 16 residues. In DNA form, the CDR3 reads TGCACCAGCAGCCAAGAGCGCCACTCACGCCCCTACGAGCAGTACTTC. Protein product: CTSSQERHSRPYEQYF.

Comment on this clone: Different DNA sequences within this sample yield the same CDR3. The CDR3, as DNA: TGTGCCAGCAGTGGGCAGGGATACGAGCAGTACTTC. It specifies CASSGQGYEQYF. The genes are TRBV2 and TRBJ2-7, with D possibly being TRBD1 (5 bases). CDR3 size: 12 residues. CDR1 SNHLY and CDR2 FYNNEI come from the germline V gene. V was trimmed by 4 bases and J by 4 bases, leaving 8 bases between them. Full variable domain (rest looked up from reference TRBV2 and TRBJ2-7): EPEVTQTPSHQVTQMGQEVILRCVPISNHLYFYWYRQILGQKVEFLVSFYNNEISEKSEIFDDQFSVERPDGSNFTLKIRSTKLEDSAMYFCASSGQGYEQYFGPGTRLTVT.

CDR3 sequence (DNA): TGTGCCAGCAGCTCCCTGCCCCAGCAAGAGACCCAGTACTTC. Translated: CASSSLPQQETQYF. The V gene is TRBV7-6, the J gene TRBJ2-5; D unresolved. The CDR3 extends over 14 amino acids. V was shortened by 4 bases and J by 2 bases, with 11 bases between the two germline ends. The germline V gene encodes CDR1 SGHVS and CDR2 FNYEAQ.

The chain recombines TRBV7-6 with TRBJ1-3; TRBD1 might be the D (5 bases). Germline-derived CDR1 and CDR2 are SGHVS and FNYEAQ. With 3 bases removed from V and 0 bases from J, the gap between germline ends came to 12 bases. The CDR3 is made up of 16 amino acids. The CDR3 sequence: CASSFDSSRSGNTIYF. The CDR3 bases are TGTGCCAGCAGCTTTGACAGCTCCCGCTCTGGAAACACCATATATTTT.

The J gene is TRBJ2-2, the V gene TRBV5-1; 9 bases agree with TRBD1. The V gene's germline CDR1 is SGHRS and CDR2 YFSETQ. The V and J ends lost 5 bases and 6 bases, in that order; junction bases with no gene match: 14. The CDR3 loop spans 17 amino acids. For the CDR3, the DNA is TGCGCCAGCAGGGAAGCCTACAGGGGGCAAAGGTCCGGGGAGCTGTTTTTT. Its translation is CASREAYRGQRSGELFF.

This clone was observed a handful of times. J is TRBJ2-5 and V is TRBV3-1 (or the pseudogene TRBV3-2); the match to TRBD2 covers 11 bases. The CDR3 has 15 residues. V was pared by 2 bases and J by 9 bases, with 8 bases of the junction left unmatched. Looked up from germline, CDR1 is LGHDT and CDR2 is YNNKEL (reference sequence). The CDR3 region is CASSQLAGGRGPQYF. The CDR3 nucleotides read TGTGCCAGCAGCCAACTAGCGGGGGGACGAGGGCCCCAGTACTTC.

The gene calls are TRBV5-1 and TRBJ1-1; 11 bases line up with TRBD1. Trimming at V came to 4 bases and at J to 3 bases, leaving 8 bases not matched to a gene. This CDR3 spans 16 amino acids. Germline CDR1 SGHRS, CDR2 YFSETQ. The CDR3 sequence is CASSPDRGQGDTEAFF. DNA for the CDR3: TGCGCCAGCAGCCCGGACAGGGGGCAAGGGGACACTGAAGCTTTCTTT.

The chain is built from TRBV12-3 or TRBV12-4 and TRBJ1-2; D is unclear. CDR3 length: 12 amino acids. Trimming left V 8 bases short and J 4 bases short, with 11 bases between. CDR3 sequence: CASFFGGYGYTF. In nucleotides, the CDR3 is TGTGCCAGCTTCTTCGGTGGCTATGGCTACACCTTC.

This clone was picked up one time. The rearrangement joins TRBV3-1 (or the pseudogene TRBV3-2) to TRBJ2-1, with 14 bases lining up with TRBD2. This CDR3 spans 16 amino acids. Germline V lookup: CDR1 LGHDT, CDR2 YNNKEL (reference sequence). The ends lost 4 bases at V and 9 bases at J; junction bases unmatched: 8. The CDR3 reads CASSPPGTSGSREQFF. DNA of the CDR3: TGTGCCAGCAGCCCCCCGGGGACTAGCGGGAGTCGTGAGCAGTTCTTC.

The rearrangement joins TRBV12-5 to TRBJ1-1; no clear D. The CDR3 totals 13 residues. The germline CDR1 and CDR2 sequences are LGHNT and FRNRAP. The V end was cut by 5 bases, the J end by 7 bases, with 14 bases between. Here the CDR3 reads CASGRASVSEAFF. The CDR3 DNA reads TGTGCTAGTGGTAGAGCTTCGGTGAGTGAAGCTTTCTTT.

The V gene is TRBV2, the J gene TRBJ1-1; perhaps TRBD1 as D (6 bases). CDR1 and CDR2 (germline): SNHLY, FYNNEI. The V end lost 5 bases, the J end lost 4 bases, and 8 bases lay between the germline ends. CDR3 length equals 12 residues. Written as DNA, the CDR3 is TGTGCCAGCAGTTACAGGGTCACTGAAGCTTTCTTT. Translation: CASSYRVTEAFF.

The chain's CDR3 is CASSPKTAGNTIYF. The CDR3 coding sequence is TGTGCCAGCTCACCCAAGACAGCCGGGAACACCATATATTTT. This chain uses TRBV18 with TRBJ1-3; a possible D gene is TRBD1 (5 bases). Deletions cut 3 bases from V and 7 bases from J, with 13 bases between. The CDR3 is made up of 14 amino acids. CDR1 KGHSH and CDR2 LQKENI come from the germline V gene. Looking up the rest from reference TRBV18 and TRBJ1-3 gives the full variable domain: NAGVMQNPRHLVRRRGQEARLRCSPMKGHSHVYWYRQLPEEGLKFMVYLQKENIIDESGMPKERFSAEFPKEGPSILRIQQVVRGDSAAYFCASSPKTAGNTIYFGEGSWLTVV.

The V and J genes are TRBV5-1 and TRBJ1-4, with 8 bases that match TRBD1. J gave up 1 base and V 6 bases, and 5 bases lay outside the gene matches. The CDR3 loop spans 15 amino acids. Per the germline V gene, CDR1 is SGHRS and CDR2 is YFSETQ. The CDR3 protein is CASTQGAVTNEKLFF. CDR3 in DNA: TGCGCCAGCACGCAGGGGGCTGTAACTAATGAAAAACTGTTTTTT.

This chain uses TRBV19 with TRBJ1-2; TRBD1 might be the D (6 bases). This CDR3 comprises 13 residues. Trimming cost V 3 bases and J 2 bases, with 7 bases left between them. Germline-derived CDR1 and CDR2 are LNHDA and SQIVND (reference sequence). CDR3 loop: CASSIQGNYGYTF. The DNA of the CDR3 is TGTGCCAGTAGTATTCAGGGGAACTATGGCTACACCTTC.

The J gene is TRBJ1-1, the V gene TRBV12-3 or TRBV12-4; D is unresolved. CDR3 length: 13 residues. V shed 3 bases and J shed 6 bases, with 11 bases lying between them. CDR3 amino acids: CASSLRIPSEAFF. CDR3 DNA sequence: TGTGCCAGCAGTTTGCGAATACCCTCTGAAGCTTTCTTT.

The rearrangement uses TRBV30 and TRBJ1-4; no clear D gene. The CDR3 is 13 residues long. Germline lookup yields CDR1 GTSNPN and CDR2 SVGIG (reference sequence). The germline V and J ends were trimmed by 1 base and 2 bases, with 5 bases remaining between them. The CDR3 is CAWSARTNEKLFF. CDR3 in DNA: TGTGCCTGGAGTGCCCGGACTAATGAAAAACTGTTTTTT.

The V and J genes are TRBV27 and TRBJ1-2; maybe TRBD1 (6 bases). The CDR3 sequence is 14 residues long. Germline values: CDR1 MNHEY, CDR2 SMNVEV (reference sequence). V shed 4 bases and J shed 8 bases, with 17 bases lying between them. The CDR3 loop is CASSSNREMRGYTF. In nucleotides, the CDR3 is TGTGCCAGCAGTTCCAACAGGGAGATGAGGGGCTACACCTTC.

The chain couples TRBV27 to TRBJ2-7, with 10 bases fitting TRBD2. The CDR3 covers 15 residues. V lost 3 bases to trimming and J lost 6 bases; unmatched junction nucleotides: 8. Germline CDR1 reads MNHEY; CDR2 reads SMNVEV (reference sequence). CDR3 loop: CASSFSGLAVTEQYF. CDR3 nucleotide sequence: TGTGCCAGCAGTTTTAGCGGACTAGCGGTTACCGAGCAGTACTTC.

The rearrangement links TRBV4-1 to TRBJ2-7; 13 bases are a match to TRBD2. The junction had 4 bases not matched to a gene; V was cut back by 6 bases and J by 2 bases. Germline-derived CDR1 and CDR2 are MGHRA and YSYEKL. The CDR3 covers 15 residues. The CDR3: CASSTTSGRAYEQYF. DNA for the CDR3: TGCGCCAGCAGTACTACTAGCGGGAGGGCCTACGAGCAGTACTTC.

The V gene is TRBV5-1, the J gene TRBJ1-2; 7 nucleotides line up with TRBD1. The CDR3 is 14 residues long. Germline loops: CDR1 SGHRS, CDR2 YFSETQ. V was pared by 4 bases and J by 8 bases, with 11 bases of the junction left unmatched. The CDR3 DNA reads TGCGCCAGCAGCCTGGAGGGGGCGCCGAGAGGCTACACCTTC. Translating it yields CASSLEGAPRGYTF.

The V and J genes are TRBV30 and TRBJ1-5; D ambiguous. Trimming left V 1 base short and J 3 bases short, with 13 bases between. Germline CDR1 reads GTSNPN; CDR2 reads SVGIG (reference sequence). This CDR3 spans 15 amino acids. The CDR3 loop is CAWSASNLANQPQHF. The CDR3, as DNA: TGTGCCTGGAGTGCGTCAAATTTAGCCAATCAGCCCCAGCATTTT. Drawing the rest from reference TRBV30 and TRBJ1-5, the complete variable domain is SQTIHQWPATLVQPVGSPLSLECTVEGTSNPNLYWYRQAAGRGLQLLFYSVGIGQISSEVPQNLSASRPQDRQFILSSKKLLLSDSGFYLCAWSASNLANQPQHFGDGTRLSIL.

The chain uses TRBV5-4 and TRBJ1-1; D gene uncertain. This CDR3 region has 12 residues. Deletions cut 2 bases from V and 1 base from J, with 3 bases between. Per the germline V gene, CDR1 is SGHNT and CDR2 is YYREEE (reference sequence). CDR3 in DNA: TGTGCCAGCAGCTTTAAGAACACTGAAGCTTTCTTT. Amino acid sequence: CASSFKNTEAFF.

The CDR3 reads CASSLDRASTDTQYF. CDR3 DNA sequence: TGTGCCAGCAGCTTAGATCGAGCTAGCACAGATACGCAGTATTTT. The rearrangement uses TRBV7-2 and TRBJ2-3, with D unresolved. V was shortened by 1 base and J by 0 bases, with 8 bases between the two germline ends. Germline CDR1 SGHTA, CDR2 FQGNSA. This CDR3 comprises 15 residues.

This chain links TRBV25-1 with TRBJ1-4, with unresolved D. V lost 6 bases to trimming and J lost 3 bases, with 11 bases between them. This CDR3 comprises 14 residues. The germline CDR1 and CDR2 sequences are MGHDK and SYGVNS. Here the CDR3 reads CASSSGYSNEKLFF. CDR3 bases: TGTGCCAGCAGCTCGGGGTATTCTAATGAAAAACTGTTTTTT.

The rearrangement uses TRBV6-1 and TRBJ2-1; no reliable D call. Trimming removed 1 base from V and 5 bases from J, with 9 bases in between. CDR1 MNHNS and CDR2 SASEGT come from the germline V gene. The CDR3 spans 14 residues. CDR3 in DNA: TGTGCCAGCAGTGAAGGGGTGGGCCACAATGAGCAGTTCTTC. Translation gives CASSEGVGHNEQFF.